These 3 T cell receptor beta chains were sequenced from one sample in a study of Ad26.COV2.S vaccination and SARS-CoV-2 variants. Treatment here: 19 received Ad26.COV2.S at low or high dose, single or two shots; about 5 received placebo; per-sample allocation not given. Sampling occurred on day 63 after the first vaccine or placebo injection. TCRdb keeps only in-frame clones here, not all; method: immunoSEQ multiplex PCR. The sample records roughly 350,000 clones, about 87% being singletons. Specimen: peripheral blood, collected in a trial of Ad26.COV2.S vaccine versus placebo. The receptors here all came from a person between 18 and 65 years old who received the Ad26.COV2.S COVID-19 vaccine or a placebo.

The chain uses TRBV21-1 and TRBJ2-1; no check of the table's D call, TRBD2, against the DNA was made. TRBV21-1 is classified as a pseudogene. The CDR3 runs to 21 residues. The DNA for the CDR3 is TGTGCCAGCAGCAAAACCCTTGATGCGGGAGGCGGCCTAGGGGTCTACAATGAGCAGTTCTTC. This translates into CASSKTLDAGGGLGVYNEQFF.

The chain employs TRBV7-3 and TRBJ2-2; 8 bases are a match to TRBD2. The V segment lost 4 bases and the J segment 4 bases; nucleotides outside the gene matches: 5. Germline lookup yields CDR1 SGHTA and CDR2 FQGTGA. This CDR3 is built from 15 residues. The CDR3 DNA sequence: TGTGCCAGCAGCTATGGACTAGCCGTCACCGGGGAGCTGTTTTTT. Encoded protein: CASSYGLAVTGELFF.

The chain has TRBV9 and TRBJ1-2; 7 nucleotides agree with TRBD1. The CDR3 totals 12 residues. Germline CDR1 is SGDLS and CDR2 is YYNGEE. After removal of 8 bases from V and 7 bases from J, the junction contained 8 bases not matched to a gene. The CDR3 region is CARTKGAGGYTF. The DNA of the CDR3 is TGTGCCAGAACTAAGGGGGCCGGTGGCTACACCTTC.